The rows below give T cell receptor beta chains drawn from one sample of a study of T cell responses to AZD1222 COVID-19 vaccine. Assay: immunoSEQ multiplex PCR; the TCRdb copy retains only in-frame clones and omits some. Of 150,000 to 200,000 clones in the sample, about 94% are singletons; the top ten hold 7% to 9.5%. The input for sequencing was peripheral blood, taken on day 0 of AZD1222 vaccination. Receptors originate from an adult in good health. CDR3s include the opening cysteine and the closing phenylalanine or tryptophan. The D gene is left open where the match is weak. The size of a clone is reported for some rows only, either as once, few or many, or as a class for expanded clones.

v_call: TRBV7-2; d_call: .; clone_size: .; j_call: TRBJ1-4; cdr3_aa: CASSRDRIEKLFF; cdr3_nt: TGTGCCAGCAGCAGAGACCGAATTGAAAAACTGTTTTTT
v_call: TRBV7-3; d_call: TRBD2; clone_size: .; j_call: TRBJ2-1; cdr3_aa: CASSLTRAGGRGAEQFF; cdr3_nt: TGTGCCAGCAGCTTAACGAGGGCGGGAGGAAGGGGGGCTGAGCAGTTCTTC
v_call: TRBV5-1; d_call: .; clone_size: .; j_call: TRBJ1-1; cdr3_aa: CASSPLTGRNTEAFF; cdr3_nt: TGCGCCAGCAGCCCTCTAACAGGGAGGAACACTGAAGCTTTCTTT
v_call: TRBV20-1; d_call: .; clone_size: .; j_call: TRBJ1-1; cdr3_aa: CSARVAGGAFF; cdr3_nt: TGCAGTGCTAGAGTGGCCGGGGGAGCTTTCTTT
v_call: TRBV2; d_call: TRBD2; clone_size: .; j_call: TRBJ2-2; cdr3_aa: CASSTSGRKNTGELFF; cdr3_nt: TGTGCCAGCAGTACGAGCGGGAGAAAGAACACCGGGGAGCTGTTTTTT
v_call: TRBV7-3; d_call: .; clone_size: .; j_call: TRBJ2-3; cdr3_aa: CASSLTTTDTQYF; cdr3_nt: TGTGCCAGCAGCTTGACAACAACAGATACGCAGTATTTT
v_call: TRBV12-3/TRBV12-4; d_call: .; clone_size: .; j_call: TRBJ2-1; cdr3_aa: CASSHSRVEQFF; cdr3_nt: TGTGCCAGCAGTCACTCTAGAGTCGAGCAGTTCTTC
v_call: TRBV6-1; d_call: .; clone_size: .; j_call: TRBJ2-1; cdr3_aa: CASSEPPGNEQFF; cdr3_nt: TGTGCCAGCAGTGAACCCCCCGGGAATGAGCAGTTCTTC
v_call: TRBV28; d_call: TRBD2; clone_size: once; j_call: TRBJ2-7; cdr3_aa: CASSPRLAGSYEQYF; cdr3_nt: TGTGCCAGCAGCCCAAGACTAGCGGGGAGCTACGAGCAGTACTTC
v_call: TRBV28; d_call: .; clone_size: .; j_call: TRBJ2-5; cdr3_aa: CASSQTRETQYF; cdr3_nt: TGTGCCAGCAGTCAGACTAGAGAGACCCAGTACTTC
v_call: TRBV28; d_call: TRBD1; clone_size: .; j_call: TRBJ1-2; cdr3_aa: CASSLGGTGGKDGYTF; cdr3_nt: TGTGCCAGCAGTTTGGGGGGGACAGGGGGCAAGGATGGCTACACCTTC
v_call: TRBV5-1; d_call: .; clone_size: .; j_call: TRBJ1-2; cdr3_aa: CASSLGQGRGYTF; cdr3_nt: TGCGCCAGCAGCTTGGGGCAGGGACGAGGCTACACCTTC
v_call: TRBV27; d_call: .; clone_size: .; j_call: TRBJ2-7; cdr3_aa: CASSFRAGDEQYF; cdr3_nt: TGTGCCAGCAGTTTTCGGGCCGGGGACGAGCAGTACTTC
v_call: TRBV3-1/TRBV3-2; d_call: .; clone_size: .; j_call: TRBJ1-1; cdr3_aa: CASSQGVTEAFF; cdr3_nt: TGTGCCAGCAGCCAAGGAGTCACTGAAGCTTTCTTT
v_call: TRBV15; d_call: TRBD1; clone_size: .; j_call: TRBJ1-1; cdr3_aa: CATSSTGTGGTEAFF; cdr3_nt: TGTGCCACCAGCAGCACCGGGACAGGGGGCACTGAAGCTTTCTTT
v_call: TRBV19; d_call: TRBD1; clone_size: .; j_call: TRBJ2-7; cdr3_aa: CASSMWDRGHEQYF; cdr3_nt: TGTGCCAGTAGTATGTGGGACAGGGGACACGAGCAGTACTTC
v_call: TRBV21-1; d_call: .; clone_size: .; j_call: TRBJ1-4; cdr3_aa: CASREGGGSNEKLFF; cdr3_nt: TGTGCCAGCAGAGAGGGAGGGGGGTCTAATGAAAAACTGTTTTTT
v_call: TRBV2; d_call: TRBD2; clone_size: once; j_call: TRBJ2-7; cdr3_aa: CASANEGSGSYEQYF; cdr3_nt: TGTGCCAGCGCAAATGAGGGTAGCGGGAGTTACGAGCAGTACTTC
v_call: TRBV12-3/TRBV12-4; d_call: .; clone_size: .; j_call: TRBJ1-1; cdr3_aa: CASSVASFTEAFF; cdr3_nt: TGTGCCAGCAGTGTCGCAAGCTTCACTGAAGCTTTCTTT
v_call: TRBV13; d_call: TRBD1; clone_size: .; j_call: TRBJ2-3; cdr3_aa: CASSLKTGELGTDTQYF; cdr3_nt: TGTGCCAGCAGCTTAAAAACAGGGGAATTGGGTACAGATACGCAGTATTTT
v_call: TRBV28; d_call: .; clone_size: .; j_call: TRBJ1-2; cdr3_aa: CASTGNPRDYGYTF; cdr3_nt: TGTGCCAGCACGGGAAACCCTCGGGACTATGGCTACACCTTC
v_call: TRBV3-1/TRBV3-2; d_call: .; clone_size: .; j_call: TRBJ2-3; cdr3_aa: CASSQGRGGGSSTDTQYF; cdr3_nt: TGTGCCAGCAGCCAAGGGCGCGGGGGCGGGAGTTCGACAGATACGCAGTATTTT
v_call: TRBV25-1; d_call: .; clone_size: .; j_call: TRBJ1-4; cdr3_aa: CASSPRRGNEKLFF; cdr3_nt: TGTGCCAGCAGTCCCCGCAGGGGCAATGAAAAACTGTTTTTT
v_call: TRBV13; d_call: .; clone_size: .; j_call: TRBJ2-1; cdr3_aa: CASSFTGEQFF; cdr3_nt: TGTGCCAGCAGCTTTACTGGTGAGCAGTTCTTC
v_call: TRBV3-1/TRBV3-2; d_call: .; clone_size: .; j_call: TRBJ1-1; cdr3_aa: CASSQDKHGTEAFF; cdr3_nt: TGTGCCAGCAGCCAAGATAAACATGGCACTGAAGCTTTCTTT
v_call: TRBV7-9; d_call: .; clone_size: .; j_call: TRBJ1-1; cdr3_aa: CASSLDTEAFF; cdr3_nt: TGTGCCAGCAGCTTGGACACTGAAGCTTTCTTT
v_call: TRBV4-1; d_call: .; clone_size: once; j_call: TRBJ2-2; cdr3_aa: CASSHTTENTGELFF; cdr3_nt: TGCGCCAGCAGCCATACGACAGAGAACACCGGGGAGCTGTTTTTT